The entry that follows covers one TCR beta chain sequence. This entry is derived from a study of blood T cell repertoires in COVID-19. Study-level background: The cDNA or gDNA used as material had been derived from T cells, B-cell-depleted T cells, or PBMCs.

As processed by the authors: Amplification with reference gene primers provided the estimates of nucleated cell counts. TCRdb's copy holds only in-frame clones and misses some; the assay was immunoSEQ multiplex PCR. V and J calls and clone size are as listed in that table; D and trimming were resolved from the DNA. The sample consists of approximately 160,000 clones, about four fifths of them appearing once. This CDR3 region has 16 residues. Per the germline V gene, CDR1 is MNHNY and CDR2 is SVGAGI (reference sequence). Trimming took 1 base from V and 3 from J; bases not matched to a gene: 5. The sequence came from a man aged 18 to 29 with active or convalescent COVID-19. Sequencing used peripheral blood. The chain links TRBV6-6 to TRBJ1-2; TRBD1 agrees at 10 bases. CDR3 sequence: CASSYYPGQGYYGYTF. The DNA of the CDR3 is TGTGCCAGCAGTTACTATCCGGGACAGGGGTACTATGGCTACACCTTC.